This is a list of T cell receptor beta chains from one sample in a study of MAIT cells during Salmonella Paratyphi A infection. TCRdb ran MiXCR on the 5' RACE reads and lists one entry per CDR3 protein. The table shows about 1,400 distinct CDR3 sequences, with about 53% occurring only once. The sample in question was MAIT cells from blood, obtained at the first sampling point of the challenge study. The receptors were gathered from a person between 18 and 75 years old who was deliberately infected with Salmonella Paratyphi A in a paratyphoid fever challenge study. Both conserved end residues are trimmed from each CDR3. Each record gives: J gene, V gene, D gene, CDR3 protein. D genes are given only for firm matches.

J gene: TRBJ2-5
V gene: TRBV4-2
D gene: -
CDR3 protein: ASSPVGDRESGEQY

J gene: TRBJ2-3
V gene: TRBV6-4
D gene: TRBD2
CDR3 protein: ASSSLAGGTDTQY

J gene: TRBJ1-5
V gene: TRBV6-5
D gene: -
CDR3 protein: ASSNREAQPQH

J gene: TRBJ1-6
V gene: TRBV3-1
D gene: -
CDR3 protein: ASSQEIGEPSPLH

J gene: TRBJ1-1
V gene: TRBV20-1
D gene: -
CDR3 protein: STRGSDSGTEAF

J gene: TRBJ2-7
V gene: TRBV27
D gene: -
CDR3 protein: ASSSGEGLYEQY

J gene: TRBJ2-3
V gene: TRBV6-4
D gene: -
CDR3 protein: ASSDQAGADTQY

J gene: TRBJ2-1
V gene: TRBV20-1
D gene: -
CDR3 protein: SAWPGTDYNEQF

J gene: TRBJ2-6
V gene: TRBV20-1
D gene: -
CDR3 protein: SAQDVGRGDTGELT

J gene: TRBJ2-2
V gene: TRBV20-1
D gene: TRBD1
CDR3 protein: SAGTGDTGELF

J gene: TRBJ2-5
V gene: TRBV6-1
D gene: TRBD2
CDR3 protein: ASSGLAGGAETQY

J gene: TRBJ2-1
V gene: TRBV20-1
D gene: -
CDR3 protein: SAPLGVEPYEQF

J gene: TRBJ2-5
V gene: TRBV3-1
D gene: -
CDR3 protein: ASSQEDFQETQY

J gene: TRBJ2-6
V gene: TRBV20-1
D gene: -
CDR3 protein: SASSQDGNSGANVLT

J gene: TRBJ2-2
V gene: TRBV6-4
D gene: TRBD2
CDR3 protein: VSSERDNTGELF

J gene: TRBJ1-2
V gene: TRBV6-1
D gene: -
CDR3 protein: ASSFREISNYGYT

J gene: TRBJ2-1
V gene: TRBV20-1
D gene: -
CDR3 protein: SARDSLDYNEQF

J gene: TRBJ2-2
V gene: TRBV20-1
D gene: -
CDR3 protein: SDGGENTGELF

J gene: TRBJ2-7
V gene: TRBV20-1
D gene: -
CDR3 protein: SARDGDRESGEQY

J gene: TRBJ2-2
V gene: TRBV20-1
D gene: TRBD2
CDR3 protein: SARDRASGGESGELF

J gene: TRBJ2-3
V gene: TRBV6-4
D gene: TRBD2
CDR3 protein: ASSDTAGAGYNEQY

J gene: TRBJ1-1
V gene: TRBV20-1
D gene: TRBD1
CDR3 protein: SARPGQGHTEAF

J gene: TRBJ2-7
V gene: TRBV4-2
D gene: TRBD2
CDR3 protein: ASSQELAESYEQY

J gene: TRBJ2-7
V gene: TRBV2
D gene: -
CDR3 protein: ASSARDHRSGDVGEQY

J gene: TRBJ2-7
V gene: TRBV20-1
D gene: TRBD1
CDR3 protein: SASSEATGSSYEQY

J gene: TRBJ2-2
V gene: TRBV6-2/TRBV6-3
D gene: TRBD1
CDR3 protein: ASSQGQATGELF

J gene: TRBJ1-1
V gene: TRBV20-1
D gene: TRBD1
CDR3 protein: SARTGDTEAF

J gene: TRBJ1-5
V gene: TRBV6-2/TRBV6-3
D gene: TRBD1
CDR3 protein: ASSWDSENQPQH

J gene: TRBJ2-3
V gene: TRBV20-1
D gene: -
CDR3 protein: SASSDGLETDTQY

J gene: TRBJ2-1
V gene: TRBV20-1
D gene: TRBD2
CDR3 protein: SARDVTSGGDNEQF

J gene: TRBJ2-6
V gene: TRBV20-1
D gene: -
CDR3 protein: SASSGGGGTGANVLT

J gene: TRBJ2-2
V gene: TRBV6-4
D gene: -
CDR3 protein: ASSDGETGELF

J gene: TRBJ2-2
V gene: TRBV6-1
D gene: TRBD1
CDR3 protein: DRSAGTGDTGEMF

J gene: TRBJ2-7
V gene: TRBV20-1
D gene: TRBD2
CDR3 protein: SARDLASGGESTGELY

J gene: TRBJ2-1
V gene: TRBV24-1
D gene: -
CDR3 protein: ATSGSFGGRANEQF

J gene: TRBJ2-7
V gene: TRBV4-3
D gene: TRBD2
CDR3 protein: ASSQEAGSAYEQY

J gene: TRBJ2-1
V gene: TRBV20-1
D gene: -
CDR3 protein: SALPPMGRTDHNEQF

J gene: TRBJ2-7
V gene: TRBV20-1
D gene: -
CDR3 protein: SASSFDRESGEQY

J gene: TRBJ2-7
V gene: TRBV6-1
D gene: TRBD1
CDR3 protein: ASSEASGQGRDEQY

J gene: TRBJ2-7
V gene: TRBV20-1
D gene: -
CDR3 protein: SARDHRSGESYEQY

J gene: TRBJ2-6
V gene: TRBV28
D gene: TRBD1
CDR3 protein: ASGTGVDGANVLT

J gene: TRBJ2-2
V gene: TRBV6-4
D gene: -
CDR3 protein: ASSEGLETGELF

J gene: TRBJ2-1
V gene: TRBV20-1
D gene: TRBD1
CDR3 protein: SARFRDRDYNEQF

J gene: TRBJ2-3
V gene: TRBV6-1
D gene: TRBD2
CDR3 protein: ASSGLAGGPDTQY

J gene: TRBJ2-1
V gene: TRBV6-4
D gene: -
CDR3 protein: ASSQGPGEGNEQF

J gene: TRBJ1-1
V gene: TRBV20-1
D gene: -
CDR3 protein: SARAGDLLMNTEAF

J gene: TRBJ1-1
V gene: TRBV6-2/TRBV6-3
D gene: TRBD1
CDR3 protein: ASSYNRGSFEAF

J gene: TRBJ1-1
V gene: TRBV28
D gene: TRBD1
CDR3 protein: ASSVLQDRANTEAF

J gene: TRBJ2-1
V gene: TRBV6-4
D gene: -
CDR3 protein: ASSALAGSDEQF

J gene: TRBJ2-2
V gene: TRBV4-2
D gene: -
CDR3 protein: ASSPVGELF

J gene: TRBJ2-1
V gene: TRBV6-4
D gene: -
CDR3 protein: ASSQGPGEESNEQF

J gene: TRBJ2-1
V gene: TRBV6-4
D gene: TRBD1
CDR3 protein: ASSQGPGQGSSEQF

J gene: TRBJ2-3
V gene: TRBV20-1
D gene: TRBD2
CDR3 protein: SALAGTTDTQY

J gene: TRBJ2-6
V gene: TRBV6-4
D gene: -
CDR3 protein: ASSDGSSGANVLT

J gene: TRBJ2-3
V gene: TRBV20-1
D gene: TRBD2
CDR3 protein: SVFLAGEPPVARAEGTQY

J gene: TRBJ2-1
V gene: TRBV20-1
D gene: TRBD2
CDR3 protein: SDTAGAGYNEQF

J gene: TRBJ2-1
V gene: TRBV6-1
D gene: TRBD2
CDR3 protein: ASSEVAGGILGEQF

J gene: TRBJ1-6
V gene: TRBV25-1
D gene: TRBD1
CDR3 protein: ASSAQGDSNSPLH

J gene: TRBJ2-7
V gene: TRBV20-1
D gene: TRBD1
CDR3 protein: SSRGTGDSYEQY

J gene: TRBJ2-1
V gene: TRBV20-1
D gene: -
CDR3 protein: SARTIADSYNEQF